Included here is one TCR beta chain sequence, with context. V shed 0 bases, J shed 4 bases, and the junction held 7 bases outside the gene matches. The CDR3 sequence is 16 residues long. Germline CDR1 and CDR2: SGHRS and YFSETQ. The sample originates from a study of blood T cell repertoires in COVID-19. On the study more broadly: Sites in the United States, Italy and Spain provided acute and convalescent COVID-19 samples. T cells, B-cell-depleted T cells, or PBMCs supplied cDNA or gDNA.

Methods used by the authors: Amplification from reference gene primers served as the basis for estimated nucleated cell counts. Clones were sequenced by immunoSEQ multiplex PCR, and TCRdb holds only the in-frame ones, with some missing. V and J calls plus clone size are reproduced from that table; the DNA served to infer D and trimming. The data show around 64,000 clones, 79% seen once. V gene TRBV5-1 combines with J gene TRBJ1-5, with 7 nucleotides matching TRBD1. The TCR comes from a man between 60 and 75 years old with acute or convalescent COVID-19. The sequencing sample was made of peripheral blood. CDR3 sequence: CASSLGPGGFNQPQHF. The CDR3 DNA reads as TGCGCCAGCAGCTTGGGCCCAGGGGGGTTTAATCAGCCCCAGCATTTT.